This TCR beta chain was captured by sequencing in a study of cytomegalovirus exposure and HLA in healthy donors. Study findings and constraints: Altogether, 150 to 200 TCR beta chains were recorded as cytomegalovirus-associated. Later on, analysis showed that most CMV-associated TCR beta chains appeared to be HLA-restricted. Later analysis revealed greater clonal expansion in HLA-associated TCR beta chains than in equally common others. A few of the chains that were CMV-associated were confirmed in vitro to be specific for CMV antigens.

As for this clone: Its cognate antigen is unknown.

Both 60 Vbeta primers and 13 Jbeta primers went into the PCR. Only in-frame clones appear in the TCRdb table, and some are missing; sequencing was by immunoSEQ multiplex PCR. The sample records 150,000 to 190,000 clones, roughly four fifths being singletons. Sample: PBMCs. The receptor was isolated from a young man in good health and CMV-seronegative.

CDR3 DNA: TGTGCCATCGAGAACTTACAGGCGACCCCGAACTATGGCTACACCTTC. The encoded protein is CAIENLQATPNYGYTF. J is TRBJ1-2 and V is TRBV28; D is possibly TRBD1 (5 bases). The germline V gene encodes CDR1 MDHEN and CDR2 SYDVKM. This CDR3 has 16 amino acids. V was shortened by 10 bases and J by 2 bases, with 23 bases between the two germline ends.